This T cell receptor (beta chain) was recovered during a study of chemoradiotherapy in HPV16-positive cancers. Looking at the study overall: A couple of HPV16-positive patients' cells yielded candidate HPV-specific clones and common motifs.

Only in-frame clones appear in the TCRdb table, and some are missing; sequencing was by immunoSEQ multiplex PCR. The data show 3,500 to 4,500 clones, roughly 90% seen once. The receptor comes from a human donor with HPV-associated anogenital cancer. This sample was obtained from a patient who underwent chemoradiotherapy.

The CDR3 DNA reads as TGTGCCAGCAGTGCTAGGGGGTCAGGCTACGAGCAGTACTTC. Its translation is CASSARGSGYEQYF. The chain links TRBV2 to TRBJ2-7; possibly TRBD1 for D (6 bases). Germline V gives CDR1 SNHLY, CDR2 FYNNEI. V shed 4 bases and J shed 3 bases, with 13 bases lying between them. The CDR3 has 14 amino acids.